Listed here are 21 T cell receptor beta chains from one sample, sequenced in a study of cytotoxic CD8 clonotypes in ibrutinib-treated CLL. Repertoires were generated with immunoSEQ multiplex PCR, while TCRdb's copy carries only in-frame clones and drops some. There are hundreds of thousands of clones in the sample; approximately 80% occur only once, and under 8.5% lies in the top ten. Sequenced material: PBMCs, taken before ibrutinib treatment. These receptors were collected from a human donor with chronic lymphocytic leukemia.

The rearrangement links TRBV5-1 to TRBJ2-1; 7 bases are a match to TRBD2. V dropped 5 bases and J dropped 5; count of bases not matched to a gene: 10. The CDR3 extends over 15 amino acids. CDR1 and CDR2 from the germline V gene are SGHRS and YFSETQ. CDR3 loop: CASRPGLVVNNEQFF. The CDR3 nucleotides are TGCGCCAGCAGACCCGGACTAGTTGTTAACAATGAGCAGTTCTTC.

This clone has a handful of counts. V is TRBV10-3 and J is TRBJ2-7; D perhaps matches TRBD2 (6 bases). V lost 2 bases to trimming and J lost 0 bases, with 8 bases between them. Germline V gene sequence: CDR1 ENHRY, CDR2 SYGVKD. The CDR3 runs to 14 residues. Written as DNA, the CDR3 is TGTGCCATCAGTGAGCGGGGGAGCTCCTACGAGCAGTACTTC. It translates to CAISERGSSYEQYF.

The genes are TRBV27 and TRBJ2-5, with 10 positions matching TRBD1. V gave up 4 bases and J gave up 0 bases; unmatched junction bases: 2. Per germline, CDR1 MNHEY and CDR2 SMNVEV (reference sequence). The CDR3 extends over 15 amino acids. CDR3 in amino acids: CASSSGQGYQETQYF. Written as DNA, the CDR3 is TGTGCCAGCAGTTCGGGACAGGGGTACCAAGAGACCCAGTACTTC.

This clone has a handful of counts. The chain uses TRBV5-1 and TRBJ2-3; D gene unclear. V was pared by 0 bases and J by 7 bases, with 12 bases between. This CDR3 is built from 14 residues. From germline, CDR1 is SGHRS and CDR2 YFSETQ. The CDR3 sequence: CASSLGRGLNTQYF. The CDR3 DNA follows: TGCGCCAGCAGCTTGGGTCGCGGATTAAATACGCAGTATTTT.

This sequence joins TRBV15 and TRBJ2-7, with TRBD2 matching 9 bases. After removal of 0 bases from V and 13 bases from J, the junction contained 4 bases not matched to a gene. The CDR3 extends over 12 amino acids. The germline V gene has CDR1 LNHNV and CDR2 YYDKDF (reference sequence). The chain's CDR3 is CATSREPGLAYF. In DNA form, the CDR3 reads TGTGCCACCAGCAGAGAGCCGGGACTAGCCTACTTC.

The chain joins TRBV7-2 to TRBJ1-1; 7 nucleotides align to TRBD1. Germline CDR1 SGHTA, CDR2 FQGNSA. The CDR3 extends over 15 amino acids. The trim removed 5 bases at V and 4 bases at J, leaving 10 bases unmatched. CDR3 in DNA: TGTGCCAGCAGCGCCCAACAGGGGTTGATCACTGAAGCTTTCTTT. It codes for CASSAQQGLITEAFF.

The chain combines TRBV25-1 with TRBJ2-4; no reliable D call. The V end lost 2 bases, the J end lost 0 bases, and 11 bases lay between the germline ends. This CDR3 has 16 residues. Germline CDR1 MGHDK, CDR2 SYGVNS. CDR3 bases: TGTGCCAGCAGTGAAGGTTCTTTTCTAGCCAAAAACATTCAGTACTTC. Translating it yields CASSEGSFLAKNIQYF. Full variable domain (missing parts from reference TRBV25-1 and TRBJ2-4): EADIYQTPRYLVIGTGKKITLECSQTMGHDKMYWYQQDPGMELHLIHYSYGVNSTEKGDLSSESTVSRIRTEHFPLTLESARPSHTSQYLCASSEGSFLAKNIQYFGAGTRLSVL.

This chain links TRBV5-1 with TRBJ2-5; D remains unclear. CDR3 length equals 14 residues. Trimming shortened V by 1 base and J by 5 bases, and 12 bases separated the two germline ends. The germline CDR1 and CDR2 sequences are SGHRS and YFSETQ. Written as DNA, the CDR3 is TGCGCCAGCAGCTTGCTTCTTGGCATCGAGACCCAGTACTTC. This encodes CASSLLLGIETQYF.

This chain joins TRBV18 and TRBJ1-1; D not certain. Germline-derived CDR1 and CDR2 are KGHSH and LQKENI. Trimming took 3 bases from V and 3 from J, leaving 14 bases between them. The CDR3 totals 15 residues. The chain's CDR3 is CASSPESLGDTEAFF. The CDR3 DNA follows: TGTGCCAGCTCACCGGAAAGCCTGGGAGACACTGAAGCTTTCTTT.

The V and J genes are TRBV10-3 and TRBJ2-7; 13 bases map to TRBD2. The length of the CDR3 is 16 residues. CDR1 is ENHRY, CDR2 SYGVKD, per germline. J gave up 5 bases and V 0 bases, and 4 bases lay outside the gene matches. CDR3 nucleotide sequence: TGTGCCATCAGTGAGTCGAGGGGACTAGCGGGAAACGAGCAGTACTTC. Translation gives CAISESRGLAGNEQYF.

V is TRBV27 and J is TRBJ2-5; 11 nucleotides line up with TRBD2. V was clipped by 1 base and J by 5 bases; unmatched bases: 6. Germline V gene lookup returns CDR1 MNHEY and CDR2 SMNVEV (reference sequence). The CDR3 sequence is 16 residues long. The CDR3 region has the DNA TGTGCCAGCAGTTTATGGTCTAGCGGGAGGTGGGAGACCCAGTACTTC. Translated, it gives CASSLWSSGRWETQYF.

The chain employs TRBV18 and TRBJ1-5; D is possibly TRBD1 (5 bases). This CDR3 contains 14 residues. V shed 4 bases and J shed 7 bases, with 14 bases lying between them. CDR1 is KGHSH, CDR2 LQKENI, per germline. In nucleotides, the CDR3 is TGTGCCAGCTCACACGACAGTCTGAGACAGCCCCAGCATTTT. It codes for CASSHDSLRQPQHF.

This chain joins TRBV25-1 and TRBJ1-4, with D uncertain. The CDR3 runs to 14 residues. Germline CDR1 MGHDK, CDR2 SYGVNS. The V and J ends lost 1 base and 10 bases respectively, with 13 bases between them. In nucleotides, the CDR3 is TGTGCCAGCAGTGAATTGGGCCTGTTGGGAAAACTGTTTTTT. Encoded protein: CASSELGLLGKLFF.

The chain joins TRBV7-9 to TRBJ2-7; a possible D gene is TRBD2 (5 bases). The CDR3 extends over 15 amino acids. Germline-derived CDR1 and CDR2 are SEHNR and FQNEAQ (reference sequence). Trimming removed 2 bases at V and 5 bases at J, with 16 bases between. The CDR3 here is CASSLHTSSPHEQYF. CDR3 DNA: TGTGCCAGCAGCTTACACACTAGTTCGCCCCACGAGCAGTACTTC.

This clone came up a few times. The V call is TRBV28, the J call TRBJ2-1; D gene unclear. Germline V lookup: CDR1 MDHEN, CDR2 SYDVKM. CDR3 length: 12 residues. V was pared by 3 bases and J by 10 bases, with 10 bases between. The CDR3 is CASSLEVGEQFF. The DNA of the CDR3 is TGTGCCAGCAGTTTGGAAGTGGGGGAGCAGTTCTTC.

The J gene is TRBJ1-2, the V gene TRBV5-1; 7 nucleotides agree with TRBD1. J gave up 4 bases and V 4 bases, and 7 bases lay outside the gene matches. Germline values: CDR1 SGHRS, CDR2 YFSETQ. The CDR3 has 14 amino acids. The CDR3, as DNA: TGCGCCAGCAGCATAGGGACAGAAGCCTATGGCTACACCTTC. The encoded protein is CASSIGTEAYGYTF.

V gene TRBV7-6 combines with J gene TRBJ1-3; D ambiguous. The CDR3 has 13 residues. V was shortened by 4 bases and J by 8 bases, with 12 bases between the two germline ends. Germline V gene lookup returns CDR1 SGHVS and CDR2 FNYEAQ. In DNA form, the CDR3 reads TGTGCCAGCAGCTGGGTACCCGGTGACACCATATATTTT. Translated: CASSWVPGDTIYF.

This chain links TRBV5-4 with TRBJ2-2; 8 positions match TRBD2. This CDR3 contains 16 residues. Germline trimming cut 4 bases from V and 0 bases from J; bases unmatched to any gene: 5. Looked up from germline, CDR1 is SGHNT and CDR2 is YYREEE (reference sequence). In DNA form, the CDR3 reads TGTGCCAGCAGCCGGCCCGGGGGGGCGAACACCGGGGAGCTGTTTTTT. As protein: CASSRPGGANTGELFF.

This clone was seen a single time. The chain has TRBV15 and TRBJ1-5; TRBD1 is a possible D gene (5 bases). Trimming left V 1 base short and J 3 bases short, with 7 bases between. This CDR3 region has 14 residues. From germline, CDR1 is LNHNV and CDR2 YYDKDF (reference sequence). The CDR3 loop reads CATSRGTSNQPQHF. The CDR3 bases are TGTGCCACCAGCAGAGGGACATCCAATCAGCCCCAGCATTTT.

The rearrangement joins TRBV15 to TRBJ1-5, with a tentative D call TRBD1 (6 bases). CDR3 length equals 14 residues. Germline-derived CDR1 and CDR2 are LNHNV and YYDKDF (reference sequence). V shed 2 bases and J shed 1 base, with 6 bases lying between them. The CDR3 DNA follows: TGTGCCACCAGCAGACAGGGGAGCAATCAGCCCCAGCATTTT. Translating gives CATSRQGSNQPQHF.

In its sample, this clone was seen a few times. The genes are TRBV10-2 and TRBJ2-2; a weak D match, TRBD2 (6 bases). Germline V gene sequence: CDR1 WSHSY, CDR2 SAAADI. CDR3 length: 14 residues. Trimming shortened V by 6 bases and J by 4 bases, and 12 bases separated the two germline ends. The CDR3 sequence is CASRTGVVTGELFF. In DNA form, the CDR3 reads TGCGCCAGCAGGACGGGAGTTGTCACCGGGGAGCTGTTTTTT.